This is a list of T cell receptor beta chains from one sample in a study of OX40 agonist ivuxolimab in advanced cancers. Sequencing was performed with immunoSEQ multiplex PCR; in TCRdb, only in-frame clones are kept and a portion is missing. This table has about 75,000 clones, around 90% appearing once. This sample comprised CD4+ or CD8+ T cells sorted from blood, obtained in a trial of the OX40 agonist ivuxolimab. The receptors here all came from an adult with an advanced solid tumor such as melanoma, head and neck, liver or kidney cancer. The CDR3 runs from the conserved cysteine through the conserved F or W. The D gene is left open where the match is weak. Rows may omit the clone size; those that give it use once, few, many or a size class.

j_call	d_call	v_call	clone_size	cdr3_nt	cdr3_aa
TRBJ1-3	TRBD1	TRBV5-1	.	TGCGCCAGCAGCTTCGGGACAGGGCGAAACACCATATATTTT	CASSFGTGRNTIYF
TRBJ1-4	TRBD1	TRBV7-9	.	TGTGCCAGCAGCTATGGACAGGCGGCTAATGAAAAACTGTTTTTT	CASSYGQAANEKLFF
TRBJ2-7	.	TRBV19	.	TGTGCCAGTAGTAGGACAGCCACCTACGAGCAGTACTTC	CASSRTATYEQYF
TRBJ2-7	TRBD2	TRBV2	.	TGTGCCAGCGACTTCGCGGGAGGGACCGACGAGCAGTACTTC	CASDFAGGTDEQYF
TRBJ1-3	TRBD1	TRBV19	.	TGTGCCAGTAGCGTTCCGAGACAGGGGCATGGAAACACCATATATTTT	CASSVPRQGHGNTIYF
TRBJ1-3	.	TRBV6-5	.	TGTGCCAGCAGTCAGGACTGGGAGGCAAACACCATATATTTT	CASSQDWEANTIYF
TRBJ2-1	.	TRBV30	.	TGTGCCTGGAGTCCGGCTGACAATGAGCAGTTCTTC	CAWSPADNEQFF
TRBJ1-5	.	TRBV10-3	.	TGTGCCGCAAACAGGGATCTAAGTCAGCCCCAGCATTTT	CAANRDLSQPQHF
TRBJ1-2	.	TRBV12-5	once	TGTGCTAGTGGTTTCCAGGCTAACTATGGCTACACCTTC	CASGFQANYGYTF
TRBJ1-5	TRBD1	TRBV6-6	few	TGTGCCAGCAGTCCCTTCGAGACAGGGCAGCCCCAGCATTTT	CASSPFETGQPQHF
TRBJ2-7	.	TRBV6-1	.	TGTGCCAGCTCGGGCCGACCTCCTTACGAGCAGTACTTC	CASSGRPPYEQYF
TRBJ1-5	TRBD1	TRBV6-1	.	TGTGCCAGCAGTGAAACGACAGGGGCCAATCAGCCCCAGCATTTT	CASSETTGANQPQHF
TRBJ1-4	.	TRBV5-1	.	TGCGCCAGCAGCTCGGTGGGGGGGCATGAAAAACTGTTTTTT	CASSSVGGHEKLFF
TRBJ2-7	.	TRBV4-2	.	TGTGCCAGCAGCCCCTGGACCTACGAGCAGTACTTC	CASSPWTYEQYF
TRBJ1-3	.	TRBV13	.	TGTGCCAGCAGCTTCTCGCTGACTGGAAACACCATATATTTT	CASSFSLTGNTIYF
TRBJ2-1	TRBD2	TRBV7-9	once	TGTGCCAGCAGCTCCCCTAGCGGGGATGAGCAGTTCTTC	CASSSPSGDEQFF
TRBJ1-1	.	TRBV7-2	.	TGTGCCAGCAGCGCCGCCGGGAACACTGAAGCTTTCTTT	CASSAAGNTEAFF
TRBJ2-7	.	TRBV7-3	once	TGTGCCAGCAGCTTAGCGGGGGCTGGCTACGAGCAGTACTTC	CASSLAGAGYEQYF
TRBJ1-1	TRBD1	TRBV19	.	TGTGCCAGCACGGGACAGGGATACACTGAAGCTTTCTTT	CASTGQGYTEAFF
TRBJ1-1	.	TRBV28	once	TGTGCCAGCAGCCTCGGAGGGGACTGGGACACTGAAGCTTTCTTT	CASSLGGDWDTEAFF